What follows describes a single T cell receptor beta chain. Its binding antigen is unknown. No base qualities exist here, and no much larger clone lies one base off it. The data were obtained in a study of beta chain features in type 1 diabetes (dated by TCRdb to the late 2010s). Notes on the research overall: No differences in mean age, gender distribution, total cell number or subset yield were found between patients and healthy donors. A total of 85 million to 140 million sorted cells were examined across all samples, and the number of cells per subset was strongly correlated with RNA yield. In the study, TCRB repertoires of sorted circulating CD4+ T cell subsets from recently diagnosed type 1 diabetes patients were compared with those of matched healthy donors. Regulatory and stem cell-like memory subsets were isolated from only 8 patients and roughly 8 healthy donors, whereas naive and central memory subsets came from all 30 or so donors. Results and caveats for the whole study, not just this receptor: HLA sub-analyses involved small numbers of individuals, so any influence of HLA type on TCRB rearrangement remained unresolved. Patients with type 1 diabetes made fewer insertions and deleted more nucleotides at VDJ recombination sites, implying thymic rearrangement abnormalities. Type 1 diabetes patients showed a moderate but significant shortening of TCRB CDR3 length in all four CD4+ subsets. Because cDNA rather than genomic DNA was sequenced, highly expressing activated cells could have been over-represented, although no difference in activation and CD3 levels was found between groups. Naive, central memory and regulatory TCRB repertoires appeared to be more alike among patients than among healthy donors. PCR might favor shorter templates, but patient and control samples were amplified and corrected together, so any skew would affect both groups equally.

A single peripheral blood draw of approximately 110 mL on average was collected from each donor into heparinised tubes. Naive, central memory, regulatory and stem cell-like memory CD4+ T cells were sorted on a BD FACSAria II using a panel including CD45RO, CCR7, CD25, CD127, CD95 and CD27. All sorted populations exceeded 98% purity. PBMCs were isolated right away by Lymphoprep density gradient centrifugation and were stained directly, without culture. To minimize batch effects, samples were stained and sorted in pairs, one healthy donor with one patient per experiment. The High Capacity cDNA Reverse Transcription Kit was used to reverse transcribe all of the isolated RNA, meaning that expressed TCRB transcripts were what got sequenced. Naive, central memory and regulatory T cell samples underwent deep immunoSEQ sequencing, averaging roughly 3.4 million total reads per sample. Sorted cells were lysed in RLT buffer and RNA was extracted with DNase-treated RNeasy Micro or Mini kits, depending on cell number. To prevent cross-contamination, every cell subset was processed on its own, while patient and healthy donor samples were processed together. The immunoSEQ multiplex PCR was used to amplify TCRB sequences from cDNA, generating 87-bp fragments that spanned the CDR3 region. Sequencing of the amplicons was done on the Illumina HiSeq platform. Turning to the authors' computational methods: PCR bias was corrected computationally using synthetic template baselines, and reads within Hamming distance 2 were collapsed, with unmergeable singletons discarded. Reads were aligned against IMGT so that V, D and J genes, CDR3 length and insertions or deletions at six rearrangement sites could be assigned. Within each subset, clonotype counts were normalized to the number of sorted cells before true diversity and Gini coefficients were calculated with the tcR R package. The overlap coefficient, calculated on TCRB nucleotide sequences, was used to quantify repertoire sharing. As a proxy for the pre-selection repertoire, out-of-frame TCRB sequences from naive cells were analyzed. Imported from immuneACCESS, the table was reduced by TCRdb to in-frame sequences with V and J called. These copies leave out some clones; in studies compared against another copy, an unresolved V gene accounts for under half, and the cause of the remainder is not known. The V and J calls and the clone size are those of that table, but D and trimming were determined from the DNA. The sample table records 220,000 or so clones; around 65% of these occur just once. Around 0.057% of the sample goes to the ten largest clones.

From a lookup of the germline V gene, CDR1 and CDR2 are SQVTM and ANQGSEA. The CDR3 sequence holds 13 residues, the cysteine and phenylalanine included. Only the CDR3 portion is preserved as DNA: 39 bases, with reading frame beginning at the first base. V is trimmed back by 7 bases and J by 4 bases, and the junction contains 4 bases that no gene match accounts for. The chain uses TRBV29-1 and TRBJ2-2, and TRBD2 aligns with 9 junction nucleotides. Sequencing was performed on naive CD4+ T cells from blood. The label giving this sample's cell subset or site can be read as: true naive CD4+ T cells. The receptor's source is a man aged 25-45 years in good health. The bases are TGCAGCGCCAGCGGGGGGCCCACCGGGGAGCTGTTTTTT. This codes for CSASGGPTGELFF.